This entry describes one T cell receptor (beta chain). Antigen unknown. The protocol was immunoSEQ multiplex PCR, while the TCRdb copy is restricted to in-frame clones and leaves out a portion. The table lists about 2.1 million clones, about 93% of them singletons, with roughly 1.7% in the top ten. Germline V gene sequence: CDR1 SGDLS, CDR2 YYNGEE. The CDR3 has 16 residues. The ends lost 0 bases at V and 8 bases at J; junction bases unmatched: 8. The naive CD8 fraction comprised CD45RO-negative cells positively selected for CCR7 and excluded terminally differentiated effector memory CD45RA+ cells. The data originate from a study of shared clonotypes between healthy human individuals. At the level of the study: Donors consisted of a couple of women and three men between 18 and 49.

Study conclusions and caveats: Across subsets, estimated richness was generally greater for naive than for memory populations. Limitation of the genetic and exposure-history diversity represented came from the few donors.

The chain employs TRBV9 and TRBJ2-1, with 10 bases matching TRBD2. The sample taken for sequencing was naive CD8+ T cells from PBMCs. The receptor's source is a man younger than 35 in good health. Some clones in this sample may be carry-over from other donors' samples. Here the CDR3 DNA reads TGTGCCAGCAGCGTAGGAGCGGGAGGGCCTACCGATGAGCAGTTCTTC. Encoded protein: CASSVGAGGPTDEQFF.